The 14 T cell receptor beta chains presented below share a single source sample, sequenced in a study of blood T cells in healthy people across ages (dated by TCRdb to the mid-2010s). Libraries were constructed by 5' RACE. The run used an Illumina HiSeq 2500. A second PCR of about 7 to 12 cycles was performed with a sample-barcoded 5' primer and a J-beta primer mix. TCRdb's own reprocessing of the public reads used fastp at Q25 and MiXCR and kept productive beta chains. Each CDR3 protein appears once, grouped with its most common genes and DNA. The sample includes approximately 1.5 million distinct CDR3 sequences, with about 42% observed a single time. The ten largest clones take up over 3.5% of the sample. Source material: blood. These receptors were collected from a woman between 18 and 30 years old in good health.

This chain connects TRBV27 to TRBJ1-2; 9 positions agree with TRBD1. CDR3 size: 15 residues. V gave up 0 bases and J gave up 4 bases; unmatched junction bases: 3. Per the germline V gene, CDR1 is MNHEY and CDR2 is SMNVEV (reference sequence). Here the CDR3 reads CASSLSGTGIYGYTF. The DNA of the CDR3 is TGTGCCAGCAGTTTATCAGGGACAGGGATCTATGGCTACACCTTC.

This clonotype was recorded many times. The chain couples TRBV20-1 to TRBJ2-5; D is perhaps TRBD1 or TRBD2 (6 bases each). Trimming removed 5 bases at V and 5 bases at J, with 12 bases between. Germline lookup yields CDR1 DFQATT and CDR2 SNEGSKA (reference sequence). CDR3 length: 12 residues. Written as DNA, the CDR3 is TGCAGTGCTTGGGGGCTAGCGGAGACCCAGTACTTC. Encoded protein: CSAWGLAETQYF.

The rearrangement uses TRBV30 and TRBJ2-7, with D perhaps TRBD2 (5 bases). In germline, CDR1 is GTSNPN, CDR2 SVGIG (reference sequence). Trimming removed 0 bases at V and 7 bases at J, with 10 bases between. The CDR3 is 12 residues long. CDR3 region: CAWSVGGVEQYF. Written as DNA, the CDR3 is TGTGCCTGGAGTGTAGGAGGAGTTGAGCAGTACTTC. Complete variable domain (other parts from reference TRBV30 and TRBJ2-7): SQTIHQWPATLVQPVGSPLSLECTVEGTSNPNLYWYRQAAGRGLQLLFYSVGIGQISSEVPQNLSASRPQDRQFILSSKKLLLSDSGFYLCAWSVGGVEQYFGPGTRLTVT.

The chain uses TRBV28 and TRBJ2-7; D remains unclear. CDR1 is MDHEN and CDR2 is SYDVKM in the germline V gene. V was clipped by 1 base and J by 7 bases, with 14 bases between them. The CDR3 spans 14 residues. DNA for the CDR3: TGTGCCAGCAGTTTATTAGGCGGCTACAATGAGCAGTACTTC. Translation gives CASSLLGGYNEQYF.

The chain joins TRBV4-3 to TRBJ2-1, with TRBD2 matching 8 bases. CDR1 and CDR2 from the germline V gene are LGHNA and YSLEER. The J segment lost 2 bases and the V segment lost 1 base, leaving 4 bases of the junction unmatched. This CDR3 comprises 16 residues. This CDR3 reads CASSQAPGGTYNEQFF. The CDR3 DNA reads TGCGCCAGCAGCCAAGCCCCGGGGGGGACCTACAATGAGCAGTTCTTC.

The rearrangement joins TRBV20-1 to TRBJ1-2, with 8 bases fitting TRBD1. The CDR3 extends over 13 amino acids. Trimming removed 6 bases from V and 4 bases from J; junction bases left unmatched: 7. From germline, CDR1 is DFQATT and CDR2 SNEGSKA (reference sequence). The CDR3 protein is CSALDRVGYGYTF. CDR3 nucleotides: TGCAGTGCATTGGACAGGGTTGGCTATGGCTACACCTTC.

V and J are TRBV2 and TRBJ2-1; the D gene is possibly TRBD2 (6 bases). Germline V gene sequence: CDR1 SNHLY, CDR2 FYNNEI. V lost 5 bases, J lost 4 bases, and 15 bases lay in between. The length of the CDR3 is 15 residues. This CDR3 is CASSPQRALYNEQFF. The CDR3 DNA follows: TGTGCCAGCAGTCCCCAGCGGGCCCTTTACAATGAGCAGTTCTTC.

In regard to this clonotype: This may be a read error, as it is one base from a much larger clone. The chain couples TRBV6-5 to TRBJ1-2; a possible D gene is TRBD1 (5 bases). The CDR3 is made up of 14 amino acids. Germline V gene lookup returns CDR1 MNHEY and CDR2 SVGAGI. Trimming took off 1 base at V and 4 bases at J, with 10 bases between the two ends. CDR3 protein: CASSYLGGFYGYTF. The CDR3 DNA sequence: TGTGCCAGCAGTTACTTGGGGGGATTCTATGGCTACACCTTC.

Remarks on this clonotype: A much larger clone differs from this one at a single base, so this may be a read error. This rearrangement joins TRBV4-3 to TRBJ2-1; TRBD2 matches at 7 bases. The end of the DNA fits TRBJ2-7 better, so the J call may be wrong. The CDR3 has 17 amino acids. Germline V CDR1 and CDR2: LGHNA, YSLEER. CDR3 in amino acids: CASSQEKYLADYNEQYF. For the CDR3, the DNA is TGCGCCAGCAGCCAAGAAAAATACCTAGCGGACTACAATGAGCAGTACTTC.

The V and J genes are TRBV11-2 and TRBJ2-5; TRBD2 aligns across 7 bases. The CDR3 totals 15 residues. The ends lost 1 base at V and 5 bases at J; junction bases unmatched: 7. Germline V lookup: CDR1 SGHAT, CDR2 FQNNGV. The CDR3 is CASSLGAAGHETQYF. The CDR3 DNA follows: TGTGCCAGCAGCTTAGGGGCAGCGGGGCATGAGACCCAGTACTTC. The whole variable domain, filled in from reference TRBV11-2 and TRBJ2-5, reads EAGVAQSPRYKIIEKRQSVAFWCNPISGHATLYWYQQILGQGPKLLIQFQNNGVVDDSQLPKDRFSAERLKGVDSTLKIQPAKLEDSAVYLCASSLGAAGHETQYFGPGTRLLVL.

The J gene is TRBJ2-1, the V gene TRBV6-6, with TRBD2 matching 15 bases. The CDR3 consists of 15 residues. V lost 5 bases to trimming and J lost 10 bases; unmatched junction nucleotides: 6. Germline lookup yields CDR1 MNHNY and CDR2 SVGAGI (reference sequence). Here the CDR3 reads CASSGGTSGGREQFF. CDR3 sequence (DNA): TGTGCCAGCAGTGGTGGGACTAGCGGGGGGCGGGAGCAGTTCTTC.

In its sample, this clonotype was seen a few times. The chain combines TRBV27 with TRBJ1-2; 7 bases line up with TRBD1. The CDR3 length is 15 residues. The ends lost 3 bases at V and 4 bases at J; junction bases unmatched: 8. CDR1 and CDR2 from the germline V gene are MNHEY and SMNVEV (reference sequence). The CDR3 spells CASSFRLDRVYGYTF. In DNA form, the CDR3 reads TGTGCCAGCAGTTTCCGCCTTGACAGGGTCTATGGCTACACCTTC.

The CDR3 protein is CSARDFTSGSTYNEQFF. The DNA of the CDR3 is TGCAGTGCTAGAGATTTCACCAGCGGGAGCACCTACAATGAGCAGTTCTTC. The genes are TRBV20-1 and TRBJ2-1; 8 bases fit TRBD2. The CDR3 extends over 17 amino acids. Germline loops: CDR1 DFQATT, CDR2 SNEGSKA (reference sequence). The J segment lost 2 bases and the V segment lost 0 bases, leaving 9 bases of the junction unmatched.

Points on this clonotype: This sequence may be a read error, since a much larger clone differs from it by one base. The CDR3 loop is CSVGESWKTQFF. DNA of the CDR3: TGCAGCGTTGGGGAGAGCTGGAAGACCCAGTTCTTC. V usage is TRBV29-1 and J usage is TRBJ2-1, with D possibly being TRBD2 (5 bases). V lost 4 bases to trimming and J lost 13 bases, with 17 bases between them. Looked up from germline, CDR1 is SQVTM and CDR2 is ANQGSEA. The CDR3 runs to 12 residues.